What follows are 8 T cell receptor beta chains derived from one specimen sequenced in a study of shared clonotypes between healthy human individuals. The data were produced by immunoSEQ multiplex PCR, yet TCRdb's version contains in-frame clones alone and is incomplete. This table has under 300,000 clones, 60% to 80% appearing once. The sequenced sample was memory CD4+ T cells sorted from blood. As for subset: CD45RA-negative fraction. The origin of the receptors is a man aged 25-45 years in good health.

CDR3 protein: CASSTYGQGEAFF. The DNA for the CDR3 is TGCGCCAGCAGCACCTACGGACAGGGCGAAGCTTTCTTT. The V gene is TRBV5-1, the J gene TRBJ1-1; 8 bases agree with TRBD1. The CDR3 has 13 amino acids. Looked up from germline, CDR1 is SGHRS and CDR2 is YFSETQ. Trimming cost V 4 bases and J 8 bases; bases outside gene matches: 7.

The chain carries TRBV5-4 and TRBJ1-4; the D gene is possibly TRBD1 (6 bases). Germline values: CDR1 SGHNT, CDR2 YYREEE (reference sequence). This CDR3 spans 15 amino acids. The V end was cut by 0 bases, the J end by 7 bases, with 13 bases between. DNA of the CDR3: TGTGCCAGCAGCTTGGGGAACAGGGCGAGTGAAAAACTGTTTTTT. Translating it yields CASSLGNRASEKLFF.

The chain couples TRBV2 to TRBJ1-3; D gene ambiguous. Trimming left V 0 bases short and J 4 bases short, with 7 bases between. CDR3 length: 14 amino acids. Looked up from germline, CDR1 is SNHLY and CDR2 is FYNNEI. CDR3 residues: CASSEAGLGNTIYF. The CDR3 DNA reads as TGTGCCAGCAGTGAAGCGGGCTTAGGAAACACCATATATTTT.

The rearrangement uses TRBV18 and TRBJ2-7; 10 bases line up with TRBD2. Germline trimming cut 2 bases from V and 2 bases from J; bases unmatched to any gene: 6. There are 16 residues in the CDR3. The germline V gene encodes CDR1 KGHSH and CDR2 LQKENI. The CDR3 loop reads CASSPEKREGAYEQYF. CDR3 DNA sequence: TGTGCCAGCTCACCAGAAAAGCGGGAGGGCGCCTACGAGCAGTACTTC.

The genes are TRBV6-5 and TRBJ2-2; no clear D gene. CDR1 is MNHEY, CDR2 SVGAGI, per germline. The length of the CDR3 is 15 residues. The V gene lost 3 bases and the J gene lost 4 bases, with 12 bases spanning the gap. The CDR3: CASSYETVVTGELFF. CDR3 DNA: TGTGCCAGCAGTTATGAAACAGTGGTCACCGGGGAGCTGTTTTTT.

Here the CDR3 DNA reads TGTGCCAGCAGCCCAGGGGGGGACAGTATCGCGTCCCAGCATTTT. The encoded protein is CASSPGGDSIASQHF. V and J are TRBV28 and TRBJ1-5; 7 bases line up with TRBD1. J gave up 11 bases and V 6 bases, and 16 bases lay outside the gene matches. This CDR3 region has 15 residues. Germline V gives CDR1 MDHEN, CDR2 SYDVKM.

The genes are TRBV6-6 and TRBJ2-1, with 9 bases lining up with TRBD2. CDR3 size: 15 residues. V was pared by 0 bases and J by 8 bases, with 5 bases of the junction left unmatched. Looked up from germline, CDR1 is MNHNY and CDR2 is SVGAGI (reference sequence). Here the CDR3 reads CASSYSREGRDEQFF. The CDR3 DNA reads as TGTGCCAGCAGTTACTCGCGGGAGGGCCGTGATGAGCAGTTCTTC.

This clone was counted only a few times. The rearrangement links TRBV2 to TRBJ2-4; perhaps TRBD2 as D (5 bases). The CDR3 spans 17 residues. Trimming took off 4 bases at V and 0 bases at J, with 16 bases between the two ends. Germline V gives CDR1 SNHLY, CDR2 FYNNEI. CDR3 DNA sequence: TGTGCCAGCAGTGTAGAGGCAGCGGCCCTAGCCAAAAACATTCAGTACTTC. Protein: CASSVEAAALAKNIQYF.